This T cell receptor (beta chain) came from a study of blood T cells in healthy people across ages. As for this clonotype: The antigen remains undetermined. One junction end does not reproduce the germline sequence, and a read error may be involved.

Germline CDR1 and CDR2: SEHNR and FQNEAQ (reference sequence). The CDR3 runs to 16 residues. For the second PCR, which ran for about 7 to 11 cycles, a sample-barcoded 5' primer and a J-beta primer mix were used. Each CDR3 protein gets one entry after TCRdb re-called the 5' RACE reads with MiXCR. The sample includes roughly 1,500,000 distinct CDR3 sequences, roughly 32% of them seen just once. Whole-study results and caveats: Using unsorted PBMCs precluded a conclusive naive versus antigen-experienced comparison.

Material: blood. This sequence originates from a woman in her 30s in good health. The chain carries TRBV7-9 and TRBJ2-2; 10 positions match TRBD1. CDR3 nucleotide sequence: TGTGCCAGCAGTTTAGCAGGGACAGGGGTCACCGGGGAGCTGTTTTTT. Amino acids: CASSLAGTGVTGELFF.